The 10 T cell receptor beta chains reported below all come from one sample, sequenced in a study of shared clonotypes between healthy human individuals (dated by TCRdb to 2020 to 2021). CD8 naive samples were obtained by positive selection for CCR7 among CD45RO-negative cells, yielding a CD45RA+CCR7+ population from which TemRA cells were excluded. Library method: the immunoSEQ multiplex PCR assay. TCRdb's version of the immuneACCESS table is confined to in-frame rearrangements and falls short of the full clone set. An unresolved V gene accounts for under half of the shortfall where checked; the remainder is of unknown origin. The sample table contains about 2.1 million clones; only one count was recorded for about 93% of them. Clones ranked in the top ten supply less than 2% of the sample. The sequenced sample was naive CD8+ T cells from PBMCs. The cell subset or site label here, explained by the study, means: CD45RA+CCR7+. These receptors came from a man aged 18 to 30 in good health. Some clones in this sample may be carry-over from other donors' samples.

V gene TRBV7-9 combines with J gene TRBJ2-5; no clear D gene. CDR3 size: 18 residues. The V end lost 2 bases, the J end lost 4 bases, and 23 bases lay between the germline ends. Germline V gene data show CDR1 as SEHNR and CDR2 as FQNEAQ (reference sequence). The CDR3 loop reads CASSLSNSAKEKVETQYF. The DNA of the CDR3 is TGTGCCAGCAGCTTAAGTAATTCGGCTAAAGAAAAGGTAGAGACCCAGTACTTC.

The chain is built from TRBV9 and TRBJ1-5; D not certain. The CDR3 has 14 residues. V was pared by 3 bases and J by 4 bases, with 11 bases between. Germline values: CDR1 SGDLS, CDR2 YYNGEE. The CDR3 sequence is CASSADGSNQPQHF. The CDR3 bases are TGTGCCAGCAGCGCGGACGGGTCTAATCAGCCCCAGCATTTT.

The chain links TRBV7-9 to TRBJ1-4; unclear D gene. The CDR3 is made up of 16 amino acids. The germline V and J ends were trimmed by 0 bases and 0 bases, with 8 bases remaining between them. In germline, CDR1 is SEHNR, CDR2 FQNEAQ (reference sequence). The DNA for the CDR3 is TGTGCCAGCAGCTTAGCGCAAGGGTCAACTAATGAAAAACTGTTTTTT. Translated: CASSLAQGSTNEKLFF.

This chain links TRBV5-6 with TRBJ1-2, with a weak D call TRBD1 (5 bases). The CDR3 spans 14 residues. V gave up 0 bases and J gave up 6 bases, with 12 bases separating them. Per the germline V gene, CDR1 is SGHDT and CDR2 is YYEEEE. The CDR3 region has the DNA TGTGCCAGCAGCTTGGCCGCCAGGGTAGATGGCTACACCTTC. Amino acids: CASSLAARVDGYTF.

For this clone: Within the sample, other DNA sequences also encode this same CDR3. The rearrangement uses TRBV28 and TRBJ2-1; D ambiguous. Germline CDR1 and CDR2: MDHEN and SYDVKM. The ends were cut back, 2 bases at V and 4 bases at J, with 6 bases in the middle. This CDR3 comprises 13 residues. The CDR3 is CASSLQTYNEQFF. DNA for the CDR3: TGTGCCAGCAGTTTACAAACGTACAATGAGCAGTTCTTC.

V usage is TRBV15 and J usage is TRBJ1-2, with a tentative D call TRBD1 (5 bases). CDR1 is LNHNV and CDR2 is YYDKDF in the germline V gene (reference sequence). This CDR3 is 17 amino acids long. V lost 0 bases and J 2 bases, leaving 16 bases between the germline ends. As DNA, the CDR3 is TGTGCCACCAGCAGAGATACCAGGGACCCTCCCAACTATGGCTACACCTTC. Its translation is CATSRDTRDPPNYGYTF.

This chain uses TRBV7-9 with TRBJ2-3, with TRBD1 identical over 11 bases. V gave up 4 bases and J gave up 6 bases; unmatched junction bases: 9. The germline CDR1 and CDR2 sequences are SEHNR and FQNEAQ (reference sequence). This CDR3 spans 16 amino acids. This chain's CDR3 is CASSSSDRGLWDTQYF. The CDR3 nucleotides read TGTGCCAGCAGCTCCTCGGACAGGGGGCTTTGGGATACGCAGTATTTT.

The V call is TRBV28, the J call TRBJ2-1; 9 bases are shared with TRBD2. CDR3 length equals 13 residues. Looked up from germline, CDR1 is MDHEN and CDR2 is SYDVKM. With 5 bases clipped from V and 5 bases from J, the junction kept 1 base outside the gene matches. The CDR3 reads CASSQRGDNEQFF. CDR3 coding DNA: TGTGCCAGCAGTCAGCGGGGGGACAATGAGCAGTTCTTC.

This clone has only one observation. This chain uses TRBV18 with TRBJ2-5; 10 positions match TRBD1. CDR1 is KGHSH, CDR2 LQKENI, per germline. Trimming removed 5 bases from V and 4 bases from J; junction bases left unmatched: 7. The CDR3 is 15 residues long. The CDR3 DNA reads as TGTGCCAGCTCATCAGACAGGGGGCGTGGAGAGACCCAGTACTTC. Translating it yields CASSSDRGRGETQYF.

The CDR3 DNA is TGTGCCAGCAGTTGGGGACTAGCGGGAGGGCTGGGCGAGCAGTACTTC. Amino acids: CASSWGLAGGLGEQYF. The chain employs TRBV6-5 and TRBJ2-7, with TRBD2 matching over 16 bases. The CDR3 runs to 16 residues. V was pared by 4 bases and J by 6 bases, with 6 bases of the junction left unmatched. Germline V gives CDR1 MNHEY, CDR2 SVGAGI.